This is a list of T cell receptor beta chains from one sample in a study of PD-L1 blockade in urothelial cancer. Sequencing was performed with immunoSEQ multiplex PCR; in TCRdb, only in-frame clones are kept and a portion is missing. The table includes about 52,000 clones, approximately 80% detected once. The sample here was PBMCs, taken around atezolizumab (anti-PD-L1) treatment. The receptors derive from a man in his 70s with urothelial cancer. Each CDR3 is given with its conserved first and last residue. D genes are given only for firm matches. Some rows have no size entry. The others give once, few or many, or a class for an expanded clone.

d_call,v_call,clone_size,j_call,cdr3_nt,cdr3_aa
.,TRBV5-4,.,TRBJ1-1,TGTGCCAGCAGCTTGGGTGACAGGCCCACTGAAGCTTTCTTT,CASSLGDRPTEAFF
TRBD1,TRBV7-2,.,TRBJ2-1,TGTGCCAGCAGCTTAGTGGGGACAGGGGATGAGCAGTTCTTC,CASSLVGTGDEQFF
.,TRBV4-2,once,TRBJ2-1,TGTGCCAGCAGCCAAAAGGTCGGGAACAATGAGCAGTTCTTC,CASSQKVGNNEQFF
TRBD2,TRBV28,few,TRBJ2-5,TGTGCCAGCAGTTTAGCTAGCGGGGGAACCCAGTACTTC,CASSLASGGTQYF
TRBD1,TRBV28,.,TRBJ2-3,TGTGCCAGCAGTGGCGGACAGGGGGCAGATACGCAGTATTTT,CASSGGQGADTQYF
TRBD2,TRBV15,.,TRBJ2-5,TGTGCCACCAGCCGAGGGGGACTAGCGGGAGTGGAGACCCAGTACTTC,CATSRGGLAGVETQYF
TRBD1,TRBV11-2,.,TRBJ2-1,TGTGCCAGCAGCCCGTTGCGGGGACAGGGTCTCAATGAGCAGTTCTTC,CASSPLRGQGLNEQFF
.,TRBV4-1,.,TRBJ2-7,TGCGCCAGCAGCCAAGATCCCAAGACTAGACCGACCTACGAGCAGTACTTC,CASSQDPKTRPTYEQYF
.,TRBV9,few,TRBJ1-5,TGTGCCAGCAGCCTACAGGGCCTAAACAATCAGCCCCAGCATTTT,CASSLQGLNNQPQHF
TRBD1,TRBV27,.,TRBJ2-7,TGTGCCAGCAGTTCCCCTCGTGGGACAGCAGGGGAGCAGTACTTC,CASSSPRGTAGEQYF
TRBD2,TRBV27,.,TRBJ2-2,TGTGCCAGCAGTTTATCGGCGGGAGGGCTGTACACCGGGGAGCTGTTTTTT,CASSLSAGGLYTGELFF
TRBD1,TRBV9,.,TRBJ1-2,TGTGCCAGCAGCGCGACCGACAGGGGGCGCGGGGGTGGCTACACCTTC,CASSATDRGRGGGYTF
.,TRBV11-2,once,TRBJ2-2,TGTGCCAGCACCCCCCCCCGGCTAGGTTGGAACGGGGAGCTGTTTTTT,CASTPPRLGWNGELFF
.,TRBV7-2,.,TRBJ2-5,TGTGCCAGCAGCTCCCTCGCAGGGGGGCTTGAGACCCAGTACTTC,CASSSLAGGLETQYF
.,TRBV30,few,TRBJ2-2,TGTGCCTGGAGTGTACTTAGATCCGGGGAGCTGTTTTTT,CAWSVLRSGELFF
.,TRBV15,few,TRBJ1-5,TGTGCCACCAGCAGGCAGATCAATCAGCCCCAGCATTTT,CATSRQINQPQHF
.,TRBV5-6,.,TRBJ1-1,TGTGCCAGCAGCTTGGACGTCGGGAACACTGAAGCTTTCTTT,CASSLDVGNTEAFF
TRBD2,TRBV4-2,few,TRBJ2-1,TGTGCCAGCAGTTCTAGGGAGGGCAATGAGCAGTTCTTC,CASSSREGNEQFF
.,TRBV15,.,TRBJ1-1,TGTGCCACCAGCAGAGGTACAGGGAGGGGCACTGAAGCTTTCTTT,CATSRGTGRGTEAFF
.,TRBV7-9,.,TRBJ2-7,TGTGCCAGCAGCCCGCGGTTTGAGCAGTACTTC,CASSPRFEQYF
TRBD2,TRBV5-6,.,TRBJ2-1,TGTGCCAGCAGCTTGGCCGGTCTAGCGGGGGGTATAAGGGAGCAGTTCTTC,CASSLAGLAGGIREQFF
.,TRBV18,.,TRBJ1-4,TGTGCCAGCTCACCAACGGGGAAAGAAAAACTGTTTTTT,CASSPTGKEKLFF
TRBD1,TRBV4-1,.,TRBJ1-2,TGCGCCAGCAGCCAAATTCCACAGGGGGCTCGGGATGGCTACACCTTC,CASSQIPQGARDGYTF
.,TRBV7-9,.,TRBJ2-1,TGTGCCAGCAGCTTAGCAACAGGGACCTACAATGAGCAGTTCTTC,CASSLATGTYNEQFF
TRBD1,TRBV6-5,.,TRBJ2-5,TGTGCCAGCAGTTTGTCCGGGACAGAACAAGAGACCCAGTACTTC,CASSLSGTEQETQYF
TRBD2,TRBV7-2,.,TRBJ2-1,TGTGCCAGCAGCTTAAGGGCTAGCGGGGTAACCTACAATGAGCAGTTCTTC,CASSLRASGVTYNEQFF
TRBD2,TRBV7-8,.,TRBJ2-7,TGTGCCAGCAGCTACCTAGCGGGGGGGAGGGAGCAGTACTTC,CASSYLAGGREQYF
TRBD1,TRBV6-1,.,TRBJ1-1,TGTGCCAGCAAAGGACAGGCCTTGAACACTGAAGCTTTCTTT,CASKGQALNTEAFF
TRBD2,TRBV10-3,once,TRBJ2-1,TGTGCCATCAGTGAGAGGGCTAGCGGGAGGCACGATGAGCAGTTCTTC,CAISERASGRHDEQFF
.,TRBV28,.,TRBJ1-5,TGTGCCAGCAGTTTCGTAGATATGGGCGGGAATCAGCCCCAGCATTTT,CASSFVDMGGNQPQHF
TRBD1,TRBV5-6,.,TRBJ2-1,TGTGCCAGCAGTCGACAGGGTGCCCGGGGTGAGCAGTTCTTC,CASSRQGARGEQFF
.,TRBV30,.,TRBJ2-1,TGTGCCTGGAGTCCATCGACTACCCTCTACAGTGAGCAGTTCTTC,CAWSPSTTLYSEQFF
TRBD1,TRBV6-5,.,TRBJ2-7,TGTGCCAGCAGGTGGACAGGGATGAACGAGCAGTACTTC,CASRWTGMNEQYF
TRBD2,TRBV5-1,.,TRBJ2-7,TGCGCCAGCAGCTTGTCGGGCGGGGGGAGGTACGAGCAGTACTTC,CASSLSGGGRYEQYF
.,TRBV7-9,.,TRBJ2-7,TGTGCCAGCAGCTTAGCGACCGCATCGGGGGAGCAGTACTTC,CASSLATASGEQYF
TRBD2,TRBV4-3,.,TRBJ2-1,TGCGCCAGCAGCCAACGGCTAGCGGGGGGGACTCACAATGAGCAGTTCTTC,CASSQRLAGGTHNEQFF
.,TRBV12-5,.,TRBJ2-2,TGTGCTAGTGGTTTACGGACTTTTAACACCGGGGAGCTGTTTTTT,CASGLRTFNTGELFF
.,TRBV6-5,.,TRBJ2-7,TGTGCCAGCAGTGGCGGGCCTCTGAACTCCTACGAGCAGTACTTC,CASSGGPLNSYEQYF
.,TRBV2,.,TRBJ1-6,TGTGCCAGCAGTGACTCCCGGGTCCCTAATTCACCCCTCCACTTT,CASSDSRVPNSPLHF
.,TRBV11-3,.,TRBJ1-2,TGTGCCAGCAGCTTAGAGGGACAAGAAAACTATGGCTACACCTTC,CASSLEGQENYGYTF
.,TRBV7-2,.,TRBJ2-3,TGTGCCAGCAGCTCCATCCCCACAGATACGCAGTATTTT,CASSSIPTDTQYF